These 3 T cell receptor beta chains were all obtained from the same sample, sequenced in a study of regulatory T cells in long-lasting Graves disease. Time point given: persistent/refractory GD, antithyroid drugs over 5 years with positive TRAb. PBMCs provided the RNA from which the TCR library was made. iRepertoire HTBI primers and Arm-PCR of CDR3 regions built TCR beta libraries. One entry per CDR3 protein, called by TCRdb with MiXCR from the multiplex PCR reads. The table includes some 470,000 distinct CDR3 sequences, 20% to 25% detected once. The sequencing here drew on peripheral blood mononuclear cells (PBMCs), taken when the disease was refractory, from a patient treated with antithyroid drugs. These receptors all stem from a female donor with Graves disease.

This clonotype was seen many times. The CDR3 DNA reads as TGTGCCAGCAGTTACCCCACTCAGACAGGGACTGGCACCGGGGAGCTGTTTTTT. It yields the protein CASSYPTQTGTGTGELFF. The chain carries TRBV6-5 and TRBJ2-2; D might be TRBD1 (7 bases). Germline V gene lookup returns CDR1 MNHEY and CDR2 SVGAGI. V lost 2 bases and J 4 bases, leaving 20 bases between the germline ends. CDR3 length equals 18 residues.

CDR3 nucleotide sequence: TGTGCCAGCAGTAACACCGGGCTTGTAGAAGCTTTCTTT. Protein product: CASSNTGLVEAFF. This chain links TRBV27 with TRBJ1-1; no firm D call. Trimming shortened V by 5 bases and J by 8 bases, and 15 bases separated the two germline ends. There are 13 residues in the CDR3. Germline values: CDR1 MNHEY, CDR2 SMNVEV (reference sequence).

Comments on this clonotype: A much larger clone lies a single base off, so this may be a read error. The chain employs TRBV12-3 or TRBV12-4 and TRBJ2-6, with TRBD2 matching over 8 bases. The CDR3 loop spans 14 amino acids. Here the CDR3 DNA reads TGTGCCAGCAGTTCGCGGGAGGATTCCTACGAGCGGTACTTC. It translates to CASSSREDSYERYF.